This T cell receptor beta chain was recovered during a study of T cells in Graves' hyperthyroidism and ophthalmopathy (dated by TCRdb to the late 2010s). Background on the whole study: Peripheral blood samples were taken at the time of initial diagnosis, prior to any treatment. To identify distinguishing TCR V-J signatures, a discovery cohort of 90 to 100 patients was used, comprising 40 to 45 with Graves' ophthalmopathy and around 60 with stable Graves' hyperthyroidism. Whether ophthalmopathy could be predicted prospectively was tested in an independent validation cohort made up of under 20 hyperthyroidism patients plus 17 patients who later progressed to ophthalmopathy. The 100 discovery patients were randomly split 7:3 into training and test sets. Thyroid tissue and blood T-cell repertoires from six or seven Graves' hyperthyroidism patients were also compared in the study. Following sampling, methimazole starting at 30 mg daily was given to hyperthyroidism patients, and high-dose intravenous methylprednisolone was given to ophthalmopathy patients. According to the paper, TCR Vbeta CDR3 sequencing was carried out on 135 peripheral blood samples, which came from approximately 43 ophthalmopathy, 75 or so hyperthyroidism and some 17 progressor patients. General findings and caveats noted by the study authors: In validation, progression to ophthalmopathy was predicted by the model with nearly 71% sensitivity and approximately 78% specificity, a median of around 5.9 months before onset. No statistical method was used to set the sample size in advance, and investigators knew the group allocation. In cross-validation, a model built on a 13 V-J signature told ophthalmopathy apart from stable hyperthyroidism with approximately 90% sensitivity and around 81% specificity, and in testing the same model reached 80%/75%. Most expanded thyroid clonotypes (frequency above 0.001) were also found in blood, which suggests that blood repertoires may mirror thyroid immune responses.

Graves' hyperthyroidism was defined as stable when no progression to ophthalmopathy occurred over 18 months of follow-up. Hyperthyroidism patients were aged 18 to 65 years and newly diagnosed, with disease duration of less than 2 months. Patients with uncontrolled infections, other autoimmune diseases, pregnancy or lactation were excluded. Diagnoses were based on clinical symptoms, serum thyroxine and TRAb, thyroid ultrasound and orbital computed tomography. PBMCs were isolated from about 10 ml of fresh peripheral blood by Ficoll-Paque density gradient centrifugation. Total RNA was extracted using Trizol reagent, and RNA quality was assessed on an Agilent 2100 Bioanalyzer. Turning to this clonotype: Its antigen is still unknown. No base-level quality is on record; no much larger clone is a single base apart.

Amplification of TCR beta CDR3 regions was carried out from RNA transcripts. For the first round of RT-PCR on the TCR CDR3, the HTBI primer set was used together with the Qiagen OneStep RT-PCR kit. Libraries were constructed in a second round of multiplex PCR, after which size selection and purification were carried out. The libraries were sequenced on an Illumina HiSeq2000 using paired-end 100 bp reads. Per the authors' processing: SOAPnuke was used to process the raw data, removing reads that contained adapters or uncalled bases, had a mean Phred below 15, or lacked an exact match to the constant primer or identifier. COPE v1.2.5 was used to merge the high-quality paired reads, and each unique nucleotide sequence was defined as a clonotype. Clonotypes were aligned to IMGT TRBV, TRBD and TRBJ reference segments using MiTCR v1.1. The analysis included only V-J combinations with a frequency above 0.0001, which together covered about 99% of the repertoires. A TCS score was defined as the ratio between F50 (clonal expansion) and ExV (chaos), using BLOSUM62-based TCRdist between CDR3 peptides within each V-J. Welch's t-statistics and random forest reduced 514 V-J features to around 14, which were used in a naive Bayes classifier (R e1071). Clones were called with MiXCR by TCRdb after fastp trimmed the public reads at Q25, and only in-frame beta chains were retained. Records with the same CDR3 protein are collapsed into one entry carrying the most frequent genes and DNA. TCRdb, not the authors, supplied the V and J calls. The sample table shows about 740,000 distinct CDR3 sequences, and 14% are seen once. The ten largest clones take up around 9.6% of the sample.

Specimen: blood. The source of this sequence is a woman aged 18-29 years with Graves' hyperthyroidism.

This receptor carries the CDR3 CASAVDVNQPQHF. The nucleotide sequence reads as follows: TGTGCCAGCGCGGTGGACGTGAATCAGCCCCAGCATTTT. The chain is made from TRBV6-2 or TRBV6-3 and TRBJ1-5; no confident D gene assignment can be made. CDR1 and CDR2 are drawn from the germline V gene: MNHEY, SVGEGT. The CDR3 goes from the cysteine to the phenylalanine over 13 residues. Solely the CDR3 DNA is kept, with 39 bases framed from the first base. Trimming at the junction amounts to 8 bases on V and 4 bases on J, and the germline ends lie 12 bases apart.